This passage covers 7 T cell receptor beta chains from one sample sequenced in a study of blood T cell repertoires in COVID-19. Only in-frame clones appear in the TCRdb table, and some are missing; sequencing was by immunoSEQ multiplex PCR. The sample has roughly 210,000 clones, about 85% seen once. The material sequenced was peripheral blood. These receptors originate from a man aged 65 to 85 with acute or convalescent COVID-19.

The J gene is TRBJ2-1, the V gene TRBV19; D not resolved. The V and J ends lost 7 bases and 5 bases respectively, with 6 bases between them. CDR1 and CDR2 (germline): LNHDA, SQIVND (reference sequence). This CDR3 comprises 11 residues. The CDR3 reads CASTLDNEQFF. The CDR3 nucleotides are TGTGCCAGTACCCTCGACAATGAGCAGTTCTTC.

This clone was picked up one time. The chain has TRBV18 and TRBJ2-5; 11 bases are shared with TRBD2. The germline gives CDR1 KGHSH, CDR2 LQKENI. The CDR3 has 16 amino acids. Losses at the gene ends were 0 bases for V and 9 bases for J; bases not matched to a gene: 9. This CDR3 is CASSPPTSGAFVSQYF. CDR3 DNA: TGTGCCAGCTCACCACCGACTAGCGGGGCCTTCGTGTCCCAGTACTTC.

The chain recombines TRBV4-3 with TRBJ2-1; 9 nucleotides match TRBD2. From germline, CDR1 is LGHNA and CDR2 YSLEER. The CDR3 is made up of 17 amino acids. The V gene end was trimmed by 1 base and the J gene end by 4 bases; junction bases not matched to a gene: 8. CDR3 sequence (DNA): TGCGCCAGCAGCCAAGTAAGACTAGCGGAGCTATACAATGAGCAGTTCTTC. Translation: CASSQVRLAELYNEQFF.

The chain combines TRBV5-1 with TRBJ2-6; tentatively, D is TRBD2 (5 bases). The length of the CDR3 is 20 residues. V was clipped by 4 bases and J by 2 bases, with 25 bases between them. Per germline, CDR1 SGHRS and CDR2 YFSETQ. The CDR3 protein is CASSPTGEGSPDAGANVLTF. The CDR3 nucleotides read TGCGCCAGCAGCCCGACCGGGGAAGGGTCCCCTGACGCTGGGGCCAACGTCCTGACTTTC.

J is TRBJ2-3 and V is TRBV13, with TRBD1 matching 10 bases. Germline CDR1 PRHDT, CDR2 FYEKMQ (reference sequence). Losses at the gene ends were 3 bases for V and 1 base for J; bases not matched to a gene: 4. The CDR3 contains 16 residues. CDR3 region: CASSFSGTGGTDTQYF. The CDR3 nucleotides are TGTGCCAGCAGCTTTTCCGGGACAGGGGGCACAGATACGCAGTATTTT.

This sequence joins TRBV6-5 and TRBJ1-2, with D possibly being TRBD1 (5 bases). Germline CDR1 is MNHEY and CDR2 is SVGAGI. The CDR3 loop spans 15 amino acids. Trimming left V 10 bases short and J 0 bases short, with 18 bases between. CDR3 sequence: CATISGALTNYGYTF. The CDR3 DNA reads as TGTGCCACTATCTCTGGGGCTCTCACTAACTATGGCTACACCTTC.

The V gene is TRBV27, the J gene TRBJ2-7; D is perhaps TRBD1 (6 bases). The ends were cut back, 5 bases at V and 0 bases at J, with 14 bases in the middle. The CDR3 is 15 amino acids. Germline lookup yields CDR1 MNHEY and CDR2 SMNVEV (reference sequence). The CDR3, as DNA: TGTGCCAGCAGTCTTGACAAGGACAGCTCCTACGAGCAGTACTTC. This sequence encodes CASSLDKDSSYEQYF.